What follows are 10 T cell receptor beta chains derived from one specimen sequenced in a study of glioma-infiltrating T cells. Using RNA template, CDR3s of TCR alpha and beta were amplified with iRepertoire arm-PCR. TCRdb redid the calling of the multiplex PCR reads with MiXCR, one entry per CDR3 protein. The table lists roughly 100,000 distinct CDR3 sequences, roughly 30% of them singletons. The sample was glioma tissue, nonneoplastic brain tissue, or PBMCs (not recorded which). Receptor source: a human donor with low-grade glioma or glioblastoma, undergoing nonglioma brain surgery, or in good health (not recorded which).

This clonotype was seen at least ten times. The chain recombines TRBV6-1 with TRBJ2-5, with D possibly TRBD1 on 5 matching bases. V lost 6 bases and J 2 bases, leaving 13 bases between the germline ends. The CDR3 is 14 amino acids. Germline loops: CDR1 MNHNS, CDR2 SASEGT. The CDR3 nucleotides are TGTGCCAGCAGCTGGGGCTCGGCTCAAGAGACCCAGTACTTC. This translates into CASSWGSAQETQYF.

The sample holds many counts of this clonotype. This rearrangement joins TRBV28 to TRBJ1-5; possibly TRBD1 for D (5 bases). This CDR3 spans 14 amino acids. The V gene lost 7 bases and the J gene lost 10 bases, with 20 bases spanning the gap. Germline CDR1 is MDHEN and CDR2 is SYDVKM. The CDR3 here is CASTTLRDAQPQHF. The CDR3 bases are TGTGCCAGCACCACCCTCCGGGACGCCCAACCCCAGCATTTT. Looking up the rest from reference TRBV28 and TRBJ1-5 gives the full variable domain: DVKVTQSSRYLVKRTGEKVFLECVQDMDHENMFWYRQDPGLGLRLIYFSYDVKMKEKGDIPEGYSVSREKKERFSLILESASTNQTSMYLCASTTLRDAQPQHFGDGTRLSIL.

This clonotype was seen a single time. This may be a read error, as it is one base from a much larger clone. V gene TRBV7-2 combines with J gene TRBJ2-5, with D tentatively TRBD2 (6 bases). Germline V gene lookup returns CDR1 SGHTA and CDR2 FQGNSA. The CDR3 totals 15 residues. The V end was cut by 5 bases, the J end by 2 bases, with 15 bases between. CDR3 in DNA: TGTGCCAGCAGCCTCCGGGACTTGTTACAAGAGACCCAGTACTTC. This encodes CASSLRDLLQETQYF.

In its sample, this clonotype was seen many times. This chain links TRBV5-4 with TRBJ2-1, with a weak D call TRBD1 (5 bases). The germline gives CDR1 SGHNT, CDR2 YYREEE (reference sequence). V lost 4 bases, J lost 7 bases, and 15 bases lay in between. The CDR3 has 14 residues. The CDR3 region is CASSTVDKRNEQFF. The DNA for the CDR3 is TGTGCCAGCAGCACCGTGGACAAGAGGAATGAGCAGTTCTTC.

This rearrangement joins TRBV4-2 to TRBJ2-7; TRBD2 aligns across 10 bases. After removal of 5 bases from V and 10 bases from J, the junction contained 17 bases not matched to a gene. Per germline, CDR1 LGHNA and CDR2 YNFKEQ. This CDR3 contains 16 residues. The CDR3 reads CASSLGGDSGGLDQYF. The DNA for the CDR3 is TGTGCCAGCAGCTTGGGGGGGGATAGCGGGGGGTTAGATCAGTACTTC.

The CDR3 here is CSDAPASGRTDTQYF. The DNA for the CDR3 is TGCAGTGATGCCCCCGCCAGCGGACGCACAGATACGCAGTATTTT. The V and J genes are TRBV20-1 and TRBJ2-3, with D perhaps matching TRBD2 (5 bases). The CDR3 extends over 15 amino acids. CDR1 is DFQATT and CDR2 is SNEGSKA in the germline V gene (reference sequence). Trimming stripped 7 bases from V and 1 base from J, with 18 bases between.

This chain uses TRBV11-3 with TRBJ2-1; tentatively, D is TRBD1 or TRBD2 (5 bases each). Trimming pared 7 bases from V and 2 bases from J, leaving 12 bases between. This CDR3 has 14 amino acids. CDR1 and CDR2 from the germline V gene are SGHNT and YENEEA. The CDR3 DNA follows: TGTGCCAGCATCCCCCGGGGCCCCTACAATGAGCAGTTCTTC. Its translation: CASIPRGPYNEQFF.

This clonotype is labeled as medium-sized (0.01 to 0.1%). The genes are TRBV10-3 and TRBJ1-1; D unresolved. Germline V gene lookup returns CDR1 ENHRY and CDR2 SYGVKD. The ends were cut back, 0 bases at V and 7 bases at J, with 9 bases in the middle. This CDR3 is built from 13 residues. Written as DNA, the CDR3 is TGTGCCATCAGTGAGTCGATCAATCTTGAAGCTTTCTTT. Translated, it gives CAISESINLEAFF.

The V and J genes are TRBV5-1 and TRBJ1-1; 8 nucleotides line up with TRBD1. Germline V gene sequence: CDR1 SGHRS, CDR2 YFSETQ. The CDR3 runs to 16 residues. V dropped 2 bases and J dropped 0; count of bases not matched to a gene: 6. CDR3 amino acids: CASSFLTGAMNTEAFF. CDR3 in DNA: TGCGCCAGCAGCTTTTTGACAGGGGCCATGAACACTGAAGCTTTCTTT.

There are a few counts of this clonotype. The chain is built from TRBV19 and TRBJ2-5, with D possibly matching TRBD2 (5 bases). Deletions cut 0 bases from V and 5 bases from J, with 10 bases between. Germline-derived CDR1 and CDR2 are LNHDA and SQIVND (reference sequence). The CDR3 loop spans 14 amino acids. CDR3 sequence reads: CASSIEERGETQYF. The CDR3 DNA reads TGTGCCAGTAGTATAGAGGAAAGAGGGGAGACCCAGTACTTC.